This TCR beta chain comes out of a study of shared clonotypes between healthy human individuals. Points on this clone: Its antigen is not identified.

The study's findings and limits: Naive CD4 clonotypes were shared across a few donors at roughly 4.6%. Rarefaction gave evidence that sorted-subset sequencing remained incomplete despite large depth.

The CDR3 consists of 15 residues. Germline V gene data show CDR1 as SEHNR and CDR2 as FQNEAQ (reference sequence). V lost 6 bases to trimming and J lost 1 base; unmatched junction nucleotides: 6. TCRdb keeps only in-frame clones here, not all; method: immunoSEQ multiplex PCR. The data contain 950,000 to 1,200,000 clones, approximately 77% of them singletons. This sequence originates from a man aged 18 to 29 in good health. Some clones in this sample may be carry-over from other donors' samples. Sequences were obtained from memory CD4+ T cells from PBMCs. Indicated subset: CD45RA-negative fraction. V gene TRBV7-9 combines with J gene TRBJ2-5; 9 bases agree with TRBD2. CDR3 amino acids: CASSVAGALQETQYF. The CDR3 bases are TGTGCCAGCAGTGTAGCGGGAGCCCTCCAAGAGACCCAGTACTTC. Drawing the rest from reference TRBV7-9 and TRBJ2-5, the complete variable domain is DTGVSQNPRHKITKRGQNVTFRCDPISEHNRLYWYRQTLGQGPEFLTYFQNEAQLEKSRLLSDRFSAERPKGSFSTLEIQRTEQGDSAMYLCASSVAGALQETQYFGPGTRLLVL.